This T cell receptor beta chain was identified during a study of OX40 agonist ivuxolimab in advanced cancers. Study-level background: The costimulatory receptor OX40 (CD134) was targeted by ivuxolimab, a fully human IgG2 agonistic monoclonal antibody. Intravenous ivuxolimab was administered to patients every 2 weeks at six dose levels: 0.01, 0.1, 0.3, 1.5, 3 and 10 mg/kg. Of the approximately 50 patients in dose escalation, about 20 had hepatocellular carcinoma, around 15 had melanoma, 9 had renal cell carcinoma and 9 had head and neck cancer. In the dose-escalation cohort, 82.7% of patients were male, and the mean age was approximately 64 years, with a range of roughly 23 to 85. Prior anti-PD-1, anti-PD-L1 or anti-CTLA-4 therapy was permitted, and checkpoint inhibitors had been received by approximately 39% of dose-escalation patients. Partial responses occurred in three dose-escalation patients, of whom one had hepatocellular carcinoma and two had cutaneous melanoma. The purpose of peripheral TCRbeta sequencing was to test whether ivuxolimab changed TCR sequence diversity and led to clonal T-cell expansion. The paper reports the monotherapy dose-escalation portion (N ≈ 52 patients) of the phase I ivuxolimab trial. What the research found in general, with its limitations: Clonal expansion of both CD4+ and CD8+ blood T cells was observed from baseline to week 6 at doses 0.1 to 3.0 mg/kg. In the 0.1-3.0 mg/kg groups, partial responders were among the patients with the lowest normalized peripheral clonal expansion, particularly in CD8+ T cells. Which antigens the clonally expanded peripheral T cells were specific for was not determined. After ivuxolimab, more expanded clones were found on average in CD8+ T cells than in CD4+ T cells. Low levels of normalized T-cell clonal expansion were also seen in some patients who did not respond.

Genomic DNA was isolated from the sorted cells so that the TCRbeta CDR3 region could be sequenced. The immunoSEQ Assay was used to sequence the TCRbeta CDR3 regions. TCRdb re-hosts the immuneACCESS table, in-frame sequences only. Its copies lack some clones; in the studies checked, an unresolved V gene accounts for under half of them, and the cause for the rest is not known. Recorded for this sample are 80,000 or so clones; roughly 85% of them occurred a single time. The ten largest clonotypes hold less than 2.5% of the sample. The junction carries 25 bases between V and J, which are trimmed by 6 bases and 1 base respectively. The CDR1 and CDR2 encoded by the germline V gene (reference sequence) are LNHDA and SQIVND. The CDR3, cysteine through phenylalanine, is 19 amino acids long. The CDR3 DNA has 57 bases and is translated from base 1. The trial excluded patients who had a history of autoimmune disease or who were on systemic immunosuppression. In every dose cohort, peripheral blood was drawn for TCR sequencing at baseline, cycle 4 day 1, and cycle 7 day 1. The samples were drawn from a first-in-human, open-label, multicenter phase I dose-escalation trial of ivuxolimab. Adults with locally advanced or metastatic melanoma, renal cell, hepatocellular, or head and neck squamous cell carcinoma were enrolled in the trial. Before TCR sequencing, CD4+ T cells and CD8+ T cells were sorted from peripheral blood as separate populations.

About this clone itself: The target of this receptor is not known. Per-base quality was not reported, and no clone a single base away is much larger than it.

The receptor was isolated from an adult with an advanced solid tumor such as melanoma, head and neck, liver or kidney cancer. Recombination connected TRBV19 to TRBJ1-5; possibly the D gene is TRBD1, per 5 matching bases. Sequenced material: CD4+ or CD8+ T cells sorted from blood, taken in a trial of the OX40 agonist ivuxolimab. The CDR3 here reads CASRDPVGKGSTSNQPQHF. The nucleotide sequence reads as follows: TGTGCCAGTAGGGATCCCGTAGGGAAGGGGTCCACGAGCAATCAGCCCCAGCATTTT.